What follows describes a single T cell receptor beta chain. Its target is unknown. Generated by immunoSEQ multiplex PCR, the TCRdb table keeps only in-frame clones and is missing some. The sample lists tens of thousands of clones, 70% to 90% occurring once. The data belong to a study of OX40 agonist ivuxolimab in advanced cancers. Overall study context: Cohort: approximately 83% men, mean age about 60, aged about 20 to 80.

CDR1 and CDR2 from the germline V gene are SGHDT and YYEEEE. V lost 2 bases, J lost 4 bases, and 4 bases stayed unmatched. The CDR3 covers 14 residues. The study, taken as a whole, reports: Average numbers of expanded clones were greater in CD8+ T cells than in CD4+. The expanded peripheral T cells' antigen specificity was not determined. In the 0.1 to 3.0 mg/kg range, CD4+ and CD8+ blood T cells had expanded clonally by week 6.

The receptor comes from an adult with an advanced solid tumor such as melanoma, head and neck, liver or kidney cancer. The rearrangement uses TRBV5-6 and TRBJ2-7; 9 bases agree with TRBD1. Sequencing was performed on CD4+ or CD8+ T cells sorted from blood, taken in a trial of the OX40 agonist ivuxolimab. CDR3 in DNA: TGTGCCAGCAGCTTCCGACAGGGGGGTTACGAGCAGTACTTC. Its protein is CASSFRQGGYEQYF.